The 18 T cell receptor beta chains below all came from one sample that was sequenced in a study of Graves' ophthalmopathy and Graves' hyperthyroidism. TCR beta CDR3 amplification used RNA transcripts. Second-round multiplex PCR came after first-round RT-PCR with HTBI primers. TCRdb recomputed calls from the multiplex PCR reads with MiXCR, one row per CDR3 protein. The table has a few hundred thousand distinct CDR3 sequences, less than 45% seen once; the top ten hold 4% to 5%. The sequenced sample consisted of peripheral blood or thyroid tissue (not recorded which). These receptor sequences come from an adult man with Graves' hyperthyroidism.

This chain links TRBV7-9 with TRBJ2-1; 13 nucleotides align to TRBD2. This CDR3 is built from 13 residues. With 10 bases clipped from V and 10 bases from J, the junction kept 7 bases outside the gene matches. The germline V gene encodes CDR1 SEHNR and CDR2 FQNEAQ (reference sequence). This chain's CDR3 is CATETSGGSEQFF. The DNA of the CDR3 is TGTGCCACCGAGACTAGCGGGGGGTCAGAGCAGTTCTTC.

This clonotype was seen just once. The chain links TRBV2 to TRBJ1-4, with TRBD1 as a possible D gene (6 bases). Germline V CDR1 and CDR2: SNHLY, FYNNEI. Deletions cut 3 bases from V and 10 bases from J, with 15 bases between. CDR3 length: 14 residues. The CDR3 DNA sequence: TGTGCCAGCAGTGACAAGGCGGGAGGGGGAAAACTGTTTTTT. Amino acids: CASSDKAGGGKLFF.

In this sample, this clonotype turned up a few times. The chain uses TRBV20-1 and TRBJ2-1; TRBD1 might be the D (6 bases). This CDR3 contains 12 residues. Germline loops: CDR1 DFQATT, CDR2 SNEGSKA (reference sequence). V lost 5 bases and J lost 10, with 15 bases in between. CDR3 sequence (DNA): TGCAGTGCTGATACTAGGGGGTCCGAGCAGTTCTTC. Amino acid sequence: CSADTRGSEQFF.

This clonotype has just a few counts. The genes are TRBV10-3 and TRBJ2-1; maybe TRBD2 (6 bases). The V end lost 5 bases, the J end lost 6 bases, and 8 bases lay between the germline ends. Germline CDR1 reads ENHRY; CDR2 reads SYGVKD. CDR3 length equals 12 residues. Here the CDR3 reads CAISPSANEQFF. The CDR3 DNA sequence: TGTGCCATCAGTCCTAGCGCCAATGAGCAGTTCTTC.

This clonotype has only a few counts. The chain uses TRBV28 and TRBJ2-7, with D uncertain. The CDR3 is 11 residues long. V lost 10 bases and J 5 bases, leaving 12 bases between the germline ends. CDR1 and CDR2 (germline): MDHEN, SYDVKM. CDR3 sequence reads: CATGRPHEQYF. CDR3 coding DNA: TGTGCCACAGGTAGACCGCACGAGCAGTACTTC.

This clonotype appeared a few times. This sequence joins TRBV6-5 and TRBJ2-5; 10 nucleotides match TRBD2. V shed 5 bases and J 4 bases; nucleotides not matched to a gene: 7. Germline V gives CDR1 MNHEY, CDR2 SVGAGI. The length of the CDR3 is 15 residues. This chain's CDR3 is CASSATSGIGETQYF. CDR3 coding DNA: TGTGCCAGCAGTGCCACTAGCGGGATAGGAGAGACCCAGTACTTC.

A note on this clonotype: A much larger clone differs by one base, so this may be a read error. The rearrangement uses TRBV10-3 and TRBJ1-2, with 12 bases lining up with TRBD1. The CDR3 is made up of 15 amino acids. Per the germline V gene, CDR1 is ENHRY and CDR2 is SYGVKD. Trimming removed 5 bases from V and 7 bases from J; junction bases left unmatched: 8. The CDR3 nucleotides read TGTGCCATCAGTCCTGGGGACAGGGGGCTTTTTGGCTACACCTTC. Protein sequence: CAISPGDRGLFGYTF.

This clonotype was counted once. The rearrangement joins TRBV4-1 to TRBJ2-7, with D perhaps matching TRBD1 or TRBD2 (5 bases each). This CDR3 region has 14 residues. Trimming pared 3 bases from V and 0 bases from J, leaving 9 bases between. Germline V CDR1 and CDR2: MGHRA, YSYEKL. The CDR3 loop reads CASSHYGASYEQYF. Written as DNA, the CDR3 is TGCGCCAGCAGCCACTACGGGGCCTCCTACGAGCAGTACTTC.

In its sample, this clonotype was seen a few times. The chain is built from TRBV6-6 and TRBJ1-2, with 7 positions matching TRBD1. This CDR3 contains 15 residues. V trimming: 6 bases; J trimming: 0 bases; junction bases outside the gene matches: 7. In germline, CDR1 is MNHNY, CDR2 SVGAGI (reference sequence). CDR3 loop: CASRGQVQANYGYTF. CDR3 in DNA: TGTGCCAGCAGAGGACAGGTCCAAGCTAACTATGGCTACACCTTC.

CDR3 loop: CASSLDWGALNTEAFF. CDR3 DNA sequence: TGTGCCAGCAGCTTAGATTGGGGCGCGTTGAACACTGAAGCTTTCTTT. V gene TRBV7-3 combines with J gene TRBJ1-1, with D possibly TRBD1 on 5 matching bases. Looked up from germline, CDR1 is SGHTA and CDR2 is FQGTGA. V lost 2 bases and J lost 0, with 13 bases in between. This CDR3 spans 16 amino acids.

This clonotype was counted ten times or more. The chain combines TRBV7-8 with TRBJ1-2, with a weak D call TRBD1 (6 bases). CDR1 and CDR2 (germline): SGHVS, FQNEAQ. This CDR3 is built from 14 residues. V was cut by 5 bases and J by 2 bases, with 12 bases left in between. In DNA form, the CDR3 reads TGTGCCAGCAGCACCTCCACAGGGAACTATGGCTACACCTTC. This gives the protein CASSTSTGNYGYTF.

The chain employs TRBV24-1 and TRBJ2-6, with a possible D match to TRBD2 (5 bases). The CDR3 is 14 amino acids. The germline gives CDR1 KGHDR, CDR2 SFDVKD. Between the trimmed V and J ends, which lost 3 bases and 3 bases, there was a span of 5 bases. For the CDR3, the DNA is TGTGCCACCAGTGATGAGGGTGGGGCCAACGTCCTGACTTTC. It translates to CATSDEGGANVLTF.

The V and J genes are TRBV7-8 and TRBJ2-2; 9 bases fit TRBD2. After removal of 4 bases from V and 5 bases from J, the junction contained 8 bases not matched to a gene. Germline values: CDR1 SGHVS, CDR2 FQNEAQ. The length of the CDR3 is 16 residues. In DNA, the CDR3 is TGTGCCAGCAGCTACCCTAGCGGGGAGAAAACCGGGGAGCTGTTTTTT. Translating it yields CASSYPSGEKTGELFF.

V usage is TRBV20-1 and J usage is TRBJ1-5; D is perhaps TRBD1 (6 bases). Germline V lookup: CDR1 DFQATT, CDR2 SNEGSKA (reference sequence). The germline V and J ends were trimmed by 3 bases and 0 bases, with 9 bases remaining between them. CDR3 length equals 14 residues. As DNA, the CDR3 is TGCAGTGCTAGGACGACAGGTAGCAATCAGCCCCAGCATTTT. Residues: CSARTTGSNQPQHF.

This clonotype was detected a few times. The chain links TRBV12-5 to TRBJ2-7, with 10 bases identical to TRBD2. The germline V gene encodes CDR1 LGHNT and CDR2 FRNRAP. The V gene end was trimmed by 0 bases and the J gene end by 7 bases; junction bases not matched to a gene: 6. The CDR3 contains 15 residues. The DNA of the CDR3 is TGTGCTAGTGGTTTGGTTGGTCTAGCGGGAGTGGAGCAGTACTTC. Translated, it gives CASGLVGLAGVEQYF.

V and J are TRBV7-9 and TRBJ2-3, with 10 bases lining up with TRBD1. This CDR3 has 16 residues. The V and J ends lost 4 bases and 4 bases, in that order; junction bases with no gene match: 8. Germline CDR1 is SEHNR and CDR2 is FQNEAQ (reference sequence). The CDR3 loop reads CASSSRDRGSADTQYF. CDR3 nucleotides: TGTGCCAGCAGCTCCCGGGACAGGGGTAGTGCAGATACGCAGTATTTT. The variable domain in full, completed from reference TRBV7-9 and TRBJ2-3, reads DTGVSQNPRHKITKRGQNVTFRCDPISEHNRLYWYRQTLGQGPEFLTYFQNEAQLEKSRLLSDRFSAERPKGSFSTLEIQRTEQGDSAMYLCASSSRDRGSADTQYFGPGTRLTVL.

This clonotype was recorded at least ten times. This chain connects TRBV20-1 to TRBJ2-7; D ambiguous. V lost 1 base and J 4 bases, leaving 17 bases between the germline ends. The CDR3 consists of 15 residues. Germline CDR1 DFQATT, CDR2 SNEGSKA (reference sequence). In nucleotides, the CDR3 is TGCAGTGCTAGAGGGTGGCAGACCTCAGATTACGAGCAGTACTTC. This codes for CSARGWQTSDYEQYF.

The chain recombines TRBV4-1 with TRBJ1-4; no firm D call. CDR1 MGHRA and CDR2 YSYEKL come from the germline V gene. Between the trimmed V and J ends, which lost 2 bases and 0 bases, there was a span of 10 bases. There are 16 residues in the CDR3. CDR3 DNA sequence: TGCGCCAGCAGCCAACCAACAAGACCAACTAATGAAAAACTGTTTTTT. Translating it yields CASSQPTRPTNEKLFF.